These 18 T cell receptor beta chains were sequenced from one sample in a study of blood T cells in healthy people across ages. Primed by a sample-barcoded 5' primer and a J-beta primer mix, a second PCR proceeded for roughly 7 to 11 cycles. TCRdb reprocessed the 5' RACE reads via MiXCR and lists one record per CDR3 protein. The data show around 1,500,000 distinct CDR3 sequences, roughly 45% seen once. The sequenced sample consisted of blood. All receptors come from a young woman in good health.

This clonotype was counted a few times. The V call is TRBV20-1, the J call TRBJ1-2, with a weak D call TRBD1 (6 bases). Trimming left V 0 bases short and J 3 bases short, with 14 bases between. This CDR3 comprises 15 residues. Germline values: CDR1 DFQATT, CDR2 SNEGSKA (reference sequence). CDR3 amino acids: CSARDRGFRDYGYTF. The CDR3 DNA follows: TGCAGTGCTAGAGACAGGGGATTTAGGGACTATGGCTACACCTTC.

V gene TRBV29-1 combines with J gene TRBJ1-2, with a weak D call TRBD1 (6 bases). Germline CDR1 SQVTM, CDR2 ANQGSEA. The CDR3 runs to 16 residues. The V end was cut by 4 bases, the J end by 7 bases, with 25 bases between. CDR3 amino acids: CSVAIGGQVPLGGYTF. The CDR3 nucleotides are TGCAGCGTTGCAATAGGGGGGCAGGTTCCCCTAGGTGGCTACACCTTC.

The chain joins TRBV12-3 or TRBV12-4 to TRBJ2-1, with D maybe TRBD2 (5 bases). Trimming removed 6 bases at V and 7 bases at J, with 13 bases between. The CDR3 spans 13 residues. The CDR3 protein is CASSPKGRNEQFF. DNA for the CDR3: TGTGCCAGCAGCCCCAAAGGGAGAAATGAGCAGTTCTTC.

V gene TRBV3-1 combines with J gene TRBJ1-2, with TRBD1 matching over 7 bases. V trimming: 6 bases; J trimming: 0 bases; junction bases outside the gene matches: 4. The CDR3 runs to 14 residues. Germline CDR1 is LGHDT and CDR2 is YNNKEL (reference sequence). CDR3 loop: CASRGTDSNYGYTF. As DNA, the CDR3 is TGTGCCAGCAGAGGGACAGACTCTAACTATGGCTACACCTTC.

The chain couples TRBV11-2 to TRBJ2-1, with D perhaps matching TRBD2 (6 bases). The germline CDR1 and CDR2 sequences are SGHAT and FQNNGV. Trimming cost V 6 bases and J 4 bases, with 19 bases left between them. This CDR3 is 16 amino acids long. The CDR3 DNA is TGTGCCAGCAGTACGGGACTCTCTCCCCCATACAATGAGCAGTTCTTC. Translating it yields CASSTGLSPPYNEQFF.

This clonotype turned up a few times. The chain is built from TRBV4-1 and TRBJ2-1, with 10 bases lining up with TRBD2. The germline V gene encodes CDR1 MGHRA and CDR2 YSYEKL. The CDR3 runs to 16 residues. Losses at the gene ends were 4 bases for V and 10 bases for J; bases not matched to a gene: 13. The DNA of the CDR3 is TGCGCCAGCAGCCCAAGGGGGGCTAGCGGGAGTGGAGAGCAGTTCTTC. Translating it yields CASSPRGASGSGEQFF.

This clonotype was detected a few times. The rearrangement links TRBV9 to TRBJ2-1; TRBD2 matches 15 bases. CDR1 SGDLS and CDR2 YYNGEE come from the germline V gene. This CDR3 spans 19 amino acids. Losses at the gene ends were 0 bases for V and 5 bases for J; bases not matched to a gene: 9. DNA for the CDR3: TGTGCCAGCAGCGTAGGGGCTGGACTAGCGGGGGGGAAAAACAATGAGCAGTTCTTC. Translated: CASSVGAGLAGGKNNEQFF.

The chain combines TRBV20-1 with TRBJ2-1; 10 bases line up with TRBD2. CDR3 size: 15 residues. Germline V gives CDR1 DFQATT, CDR2 SNEGSKA (reference sequence). V dropped 3 bases and J dropped 5; count of bases not matched to a gene: 7. The CDR3 protein is CSARPPAGGNNEQFF. CDR3 DNA: TGCAGTGCTAGGCCCCCAGCGGGAGGGAACAATGAGCAGTTCTTC.

The V and J genes are TRBV2 and TRBJ1-3; possible D gene TRBD1, 6 bases. CDR3 length equals 16 residues. Per germline, CDR1 SNHLY and CDR2 FYNNEI. V was shortened by 2 bases and J by 4 bases, with 15 bases between the two germline ends. CDR3 amino acids: CASSESRGGLGNTIYF. The CDR3 DNA reads TGTGCCAGCAGTGAATCCCGAGGGGGGCTCGGAAACACCATATATTTT. Using reference TRBV2 and TRBJ1-3 for the parts outside the CDR3, the full variable domain is EPEVTQTPSHQVTQMGQEVILRCVPISNHLYFYWYRQILGQKVEFLVSFYNNEISEKSEIFDDQFSVERPDGSNFTLKIRSTKLEDSAMYFCASSESRGGLGNTIYFGEGSWLTVV.

This chain connects TRBV10-1 to TRBJ2-7; D remains unclear. V gave up 8 bases and J gave up 3 bases, with 14 bases separating them. There are 13 residues in the CDR3. Germline CDR1 and CDR2: WNHNN and SYGVQD (reference sequence). The CDR3 sequence: CASPTVDFYEQYF. The CDR3 DNA reads TGCGCCAGCCCGACGGTAGACTTCTACGAGCAGTACTTC.

The chain is built from TRBV20-1 and TRBJ2-1; D remains ambiguous. This CDR3 comprises 15 residues. Trimming left V 5 bases short and J 10 bases short, with 24 bases between. Germline CDR1 DFQATT, CDR2 SNEGSKA (reference sequence). CDR3: CSADRVGFGLWEQFF. DNA for the CDR3: TGCAGTGCTGACCGCGTCGGGTTCGGCCTTTGGGAGCAGTTCTTC.

This clonotype was counted between two and nine times. The rearrangement links TRBV2 to TRBJ2-3; tentatively, D is TRBD1 (5 bases). CDR1 and CDR2 from the germline V gene are SNHLY and FYNNEI. The ends were cut back, 7 bases at V and 0 bases at J, with 11 bases in the middle. The CDR3 runs 14 residues. CDR3 in amino acids: CASKGPTSTDTQYF. The CDR3 bases are TGTGCCAGCAAGGGGCCTACTAGCACAGATACGCAGTATTTT.

The V gene is TRBV11-2, the J gene TRBJ2-4, with D perhaps TRBD1 or TRBD2 (5 bases each). The germline V and J ends were trimmed by 0 bases and 13 bases, with 10 bases remaining between them. The length of the CDR3 is 12 residues. The germline gives CDR1 SGHAT, CDR2 FQNNGV. The chain's CDR3 is CASSLEIGTQYF. The DNA for the CDR3 is TGTGCCAGCAGCTTAGAGATAGGGACGCAGTACTTC.

The chain is built from TRBV20-1 and TRBJ2-1; D unresolved. V was shortened by 3 bases and J by 7 bases, with 13 bases between the two germline ends. The CDR3 runs to 13 residues. Germline CDR1 is DFQATT and CDR2 is SNEGSKA (reference sequence). The CDR3 DNA reads as TGCAGTGCTAGTCAGCAGAACAATAATGAGCAGTTCTTC. Translated, it gives CSASQQNNNEQFF.

On this clonotype: An end of the junction differs from the germline gene, which may be a read error. This chain joins TRBV6-5 and TRBJ2-1; no clear D gene. Germline V lookup: CDR1 MNHEY, CDR2 SVGAGI. The CDR3 totals 15 residues. Written as DNA, the CDR3 is TGTGCCAGTAGTCTCACTCGCGACCCCTACAATGGGCAGTTCTTC. Amino acid sequence: CASSLTRDPYNGQFF.

V usage is TRBV4-1 and J usage is TRBJ1-3; the match to TRBD1 covers 7 bases. The length of the CDR3 is 17 residues. V was pared by 1 base and J by 0 bases, with 6 bases of the junction left unmatched. From germline, CDR1 is MGHRA and CDR2 YSYEKL. The CDR3 is CASSQGGTVISGNTIYF. DNA of the CDR3: TGCGCCAGCAGCCAAGGCGGGACAGTGATCTCTGGAAACACCATATATTTT.

The V and J genes are TRBV7-9 and TRBJ2-1, with 10 bases that match TRBD2. With V trimmed by 5 bases and J by 7 bases, 17 bases remained unmatched. The CDR3 runs 18 residues. CDR1 and CDR2 from the germline V gene are SEHNR and FQNEAQ (reference sequence). CDR3 in amino acids: CASSPTARLAGLVNEQFF. As DNA, the CDR3 is TGTGCCAGCAGCCCTACCGCACGACTAGCGGGTTTAGTGAATGAGCAGTTCTTC.

V is TRBV6-5 and J is TRBJ2-3, with D possibly TRBD2 on 5 matching bases. Germline V lookup: CDR1 MNHEY, CDR2 SVGAGI. This CDR3 is built from 16 residues. Deletions cut 4 bases from V and 4 bases from J, with 18 bases between. The CDR3 loop is CASSSRPGGGSDTQYF. CDR3 nucleotide sequence: TGTGCCAGCAGTTCCCGCCCAGGAGGAGGATCAGATACGCAGTATTTT.